These 2 T cell receptor beta chains came from one sample sequenced in a study of low-dose radiotherapy and immunotherapy resistance in tumors. Primers targeting TRAV and TRBV primed first-strand cDNA, covering alpha and beta chains. With a constant-region primer and a V-primer adapter, TCRs were subjected to roughly 18 PCR cycles of amplification. From the reads, TCRdb called clonotypes with MiXCR, one entry per CDR3 protein. The sample contains around 99,000 distinct CDR3 sequences, more than 8.5% of which appear only once. Regarding time point: before trial treatment. This material consisted of PBMCs, taken before treatment. All receptors come from a male donor with prostate cancer.

This clonotype was counted many times. A junction boundary mismatches the germline segment, possibly from a read error. The chain uses TRBV4-3 and TRBJ2-2; D is undetermined. The V gene's germline CDR1 is LGHNA and CDR2 YSLEER. This CDR3 is 14 amino acids long. This CDR3 reads CASNQDFETGELFF. In DNA, the CDR3 is TGCGCCAGCAACCAAGATTTCGAGACCGGGGAGCTGTTTTTT.

The table lists this clonotype with many counts. The chain carries TRBV7-6 and TRBJ2-5, with TRBD2 identical over 7 bases. From germline, CDR1 is SGHVS and CDR2 FNYEAQ. The CDR3 contains 13 residues. J lost 5 bases, V lost 8 bases, and 8 bases had no gene match. The chain's CDR3 is CASSGEGLETQYF. DNA for the CDR3: TGTGCCAGCTCCGGGGAGGGCCTGGAGACCCAGTACTTC.